These T cell receptor beta chains were read from a single sample in a study of CD8 T cells in Susac syndrome. TCRdb passed the immunoSEQ multiplex PCR reads through MiXCR, listing each CDR3 protein once. The sample shows 130,000 to 150,000 distinct CDR3 sequences, under 97% of them seen only once. The sequenced material came from CD4+ T cells from PBMCs. These receptors originate from a human donor with Susac syndrome. The CDR3 runs from the conserved cysteine through the conserved F or W. The D gene is left open where the match is weak. Rows give clone size only sometimes, using once, few, many, or a class for an expanded clone.

DNA,CDR3,J,V,size,D
TGCAGTGCTCCCCGGGACACCCGCTCCAATCCTTTCTTT,CSAPRDTRSNPFF,TRBJ1-1,TRBV20-1,once,-
TGTGCCAGCAGTTTGGCGGGTTCCTCCTATGGCTACACCTTC,CASSLAGSSYGYTF,TRBJ1-2,TRBV28,-,-
TGCGCCAGCGGGAACCAACGGACGGTACAGGATGGCTACACCTTC,CASGNQRTVQDGYTF,TRBJ1-2,TRBV5-1,-,-
TGTGCCAGCAGTGAGGGACAGGTGTGGGAAAAACTGTTTTTT,CASSEGQVWEKLFF,TRBJ1-4,TRBV25-1,-,TRBD1
TGTGCCAGCAGCACGGGAGGACTCTACGAGCAGTACTTC,CASSTGGLYEQYF,TRBJ2-7,TRBV5-6,-,TRBD2
TGCAGTGCTAGACGACAGGGGAGGGCTGAAGCTTTCTTT,CSARRQGRAEAFF,TRBJ1-1,TRBV20-1,once,TRBD1
TGCGCCAGCAGCGGGGGACAGGGACATGGCTACACCTTC,CASSGGQGHGYTF,TRBJ1-2,TRBV5-1,-,TRBD1
TGTGCCAGCACCCTTTGGACAGGGACGTCTTACGAGCAGTACTTC,CASTLWTGTSYEQYF,TRBJ2-7,TRBV6-5,-,TRBD1
TGTGCCAGCAGGCCGGGACAGGAGTATGGCTACACCTTC,CASRPGQEYGYTF,TRBJ1-2,TRBV6-5,-,TRBD1
TGCGCCAGCAGCCAAGAACACCTAGCGGGAGCAAAGCAGTTCTTC,CASSQEHLAGAKQFF,TRBJ2-1,TRBV4-1,-,TRBD2
TGTGCCAGCAGCCAAGATCTGCAGGTGAGGCTAACCTACAATGAGCAGTTCTTC,CASSQDLQVRLTYNEQFF,TRBJ2-1,TRBV4-2,-,-
TGTGCCAGCAGCTTAATTGACAGGGTGGCCGGGGAGCTGTTTTTT,CASSLIDRVAGELFF,TRBJ2-2,TRBV7-9,once,TRBD1
TGCAGCGTAGGAAGGAGACTAGCGGTATCTAGCACAGATACGCAGTATTTT,CSVGRRLAVSSTDTQYF,TRBJ2-3,TRBV29-1,-,TRBD2
TGTGCCAGCAGTTACTTTAACTACAATGAGCAGTTCTTC,CASSYFNYNEQFF,TRBJ2-1,TRBV6-2/TRBV6-3,-,-
TGTGCCAGCAGCGTCAGTGCCTCTGGAAACACCATATATTTT,CASSVSASGNTIYF,TRBJ1-3,TRBV9,-,-
TGTGCCAGCAGTAACCGACTGGAGCAGTTCTTC,CASSNRLEQFF,TRBJ2-1,TRBV28,-,-
TGTGCCAGCAGCTTAGCCAGGCAGTCCTACAATGAGCAGTTCTTC,CASSLARQSYNEQFF,TRBJ2-1,TRBV7-9,-,-
TGTGCCAGCAGCCAGATAGGGGTAGAGACCCAGTACTTC,CASSQIGVETQYF,TRBJ2-5,TRBV3-1,-,-
TGCAGTGCTTTAAGTGGTGGCGGGGAGCTGTTTTTT,CSALSGGGELFF,TRBJ2-2,TRBV20-1,once,-
TGTGCCAGCAGCCCAGGACTAGCGGGAGGGCCGGTGGCCAAAAACATTCAGTACTTC,CASSPGLAGGPVAKNIQYF,TRBJ2-4,TRBV7-9,once,TRBD2
TGTGCCAGCAGTGTCGGGACAGGAGGATCACCCCTCCACTTT,CASSVGTGGSPLHF,TRBJ1-6,TRBV2,-,TRBD1
TGTGCCAGCAGCTTACCCCCTCTAGCGGACCCTATCCACGAGCAGTACTTC,CASSLPPLADPIHEQYF,TRBJ2-7,TRBV5-5,-,TRBD2
TGTGCCAGCTCTGCCGGACTAGCGACAGATACGCAGTATTTT,CASSAGLATDTQYF,TRBJ2-3,TRBV18,-,TRBD2
TGCAGCGTTGAGGGACAGGGGAATGAGCAGTTCTTC,CSVEGQGNEQFF,TRBJ2-1,TRBV29-1,-,TRBD1
TGCAGTGCGAAAGGACTAGCGGGTTCCTACGAGCAGTACTTC,CSAKGLAGSYEQYF,TRBJ2-7,TRBV20-1,-,TRBD2
TGTGCCAGCAGCCAAGAGGGGACCGTCTTGGTCGGTGCGCTCGAGCAGTACTTC,CASSQEGTVLVGALEQYF,TRBJ2-7,TRBV3-1,-,-
TGTGCCAGCAGCCCCCACAGGGATCAAGGAGCTGAAGCTTTCTTT,CASSPHRDQGAEAFF,TRBJ1-1,TRBV6-2/TRBV6-3,-,-
TGCAGTGCTAGAACCGACCGGGCCACCTACGAGCAGTACTTC,CSARTDRATYEQYF,TRBJ2-7,TRBV20-1,-,-
TGTGCCACCCTCGGGGGAGGGCCCGGCATTCAGTACTTC,CATLGGGPGIQYF,TRBJ2-4,TRBV28,-,TRBD2
TGTGCCAGCAGCTTGCGAGGGGCTAATGAAAAACTGTTTTTT,CASSLRGANEKLFF,TRBJ1-4,TRBV5-6,-,-
TGCAGCGCCGGACAGTTGAACACTGAAGCTTTCTTT,CSAGQLNTEAFF,TRBJ1-1,TRBV29-1,-,-
TGTGCCAGCAGCCAGCAGGGGGAAGAGACCCAGTACTTC,CASSQQGEETQYF,TRBJ2-5,TRBV3-1,-,TRBD1
TGCGCCAGCAGCTCCGAAACTAGCGGAAGTTCCTACGAGCAGTACTTC,CASSSETSGSSYEQYF,TRBJ2-7,TRBV5-1,-,TRBD2
TGTGCCAGCAGCTTGATGTTTGGGTCTTCTTACAATGAGCAGTTCTTC,CASSLMFGSSYNEQFF,TRBJ2-1,TRBV7-6,-,-
TGTGCCAGCAGCTTAGATGGCCCAGCCAAAAACATTCAGTACTTC,CASSLDGPAKNIQYF,TRBJ2-4,TRBV11-2,few,-
TGTGCCAGCAGCGCCCGGGACCGCCCGGCCTACGAGCAGTACTTC,CASSARDRPAYEQYF,TRBJ2-7,TRBV5-6,-,-
TGTGCCAGCCGCCTGGGGCGCAACACTGAAGCTTTCTTT,CASRLGRNTEAFF,TRBJ1-1,TRBV27,-,-
TGCGCCAGCAGCCAACGGGAGGGGGACTCCCAGTATTTT,CASSQREGDSQYF,TRBJ2-3,TRBV4-1,-,TRBD2
TGCAGCGCTACTAGCGGGAGGGGAGGTGAGCAGTTCTTC,CSATSGRGGEQFF,TRBJ2-1,TRBV29-1,-,TRBD2
TGTGCCACCAGCAGAGGACCCAGGGGTACTGGGGCCAACGTCCTGACTTTC,CATSRGPRGTGANVLTF,TRBJ2-6,TRBV15,-,-
TGCGCCAGCAGTCAATTTGGCTACACCTTC,CASSQFGYTF,TRBJ1-2,TRBV23-1,-,-
TGCGCCAGCAGCTCGGACGGACGGACGGATGAGCAGTTCTTC,CASSSDGRTDEQFF,TRBJ2-1,TRBV5-1,-,-
TGTGCCAGTGACAGCGATAGCAATCAGCCCCAGCATTTT,CASDSDSNQPQHF,TRBJ1-5,TRBV2,-,-
TGTGCCAGCATTCCAGGGGTGGGTGAAGCTTTCTTT,CASIPGVGEAFF,TRBJ1-1,TRBV6-6,-,-
TGCAGCGTAGGGGACTCATTCTACGAGCAGTACTTC,CSVGDSFYEQYF,TRBJ2-7,TRBV29-1,-,-
TGCAGTGCAGGACAGCCGAACACTGAAGCTTTCTTT,CSAGQPNTEAFF,TRBJ1-1,TRBV20-1,-,-
TGTGCCAGCAGCGAGGGGACAGAAGCTCAAGAGACCCAGTACTTC,CASSEGTEAQETQYF,TRBJ2-5,TRBV9,-,TRBD1
TGTGCTAGTTCCCGACAGAATCAGCCCCAGCATTTT,CASSRQNQPQHF,TRBJ1-5,TRBV12-5,-,-
TGTGCCACCAGCAGTCGTGGAGAGCAGTACTTC,CATSSRGEQYF,TRBJ2-7,TRBV15,-,-
TGCAGTACGACTAGCGGGGGTTACGAGCAGTACTTC,CSTTSGGYEQYF,TRBJ2-7,TRBV20-1,-,TRBD2